This T cell receptor beta chain came from a study of CD8 T cells in ankylosing spondylitis. CDR3 length equals 13 residues. The V gene end was trimmed by 5 bases and the J gene end by 13 bases; junction bases not matched to a gene: 9. Germline V gives CDR1 SGHTA, CDR2 FQGNSA. Notes on the study in general: Existing reports had already noted some motif variants in reactive arthritis synovial fluid and blood. Reportedly, significant enrichment of disease-linked clones occurred in matched ankylosing spondylitis synovial fluid. Seemingly characteristic of ankylosing spondylitis blood was a TCR beta motif consisting of about 8 highly homologous variants.

As the method for making TCR beta libraries, quantitative 5'-RACE with molecular barcodes was used. Using its own MiXCR run on the 5' RACE reads, TCRdb lists one record per CDR3 protein. The sample consists of about 340,000 distinct CDR3 sequences, around 15% of them appearing once. This clonotype appeared a few times. Its antigen is still unknown. The J gene is TRBJ2-1, the V gene TRBV7-2, with 9 bases matching TRBD2. The TCR sequence derives from a male donor with ankylosing spondylitis or in good health (not recorded which). Material for sequencing was blood, either unsorted or a sorted T cell fraction (not recorded which). Written as DNA, the CDR3 is TGTGCCAGCAGCACAACGGGGACTAGCTTACAGTTCTTC. Amino acids: CASSTTGTSLQFF. The entire variable domain, with the rest obtained from reference TRBV7-2 and TRBJ2-1, is as follows: GAGVSQSPSNKVTEKGKDVELRCDPISGHTALYWYRQSLGQGLEFLIYFQGNSAPDKSGLPSDRFSAERTGGSVSTLTIQRTQQEDSAVYLCASSTTGTSLQFFGPGTRLTVL.